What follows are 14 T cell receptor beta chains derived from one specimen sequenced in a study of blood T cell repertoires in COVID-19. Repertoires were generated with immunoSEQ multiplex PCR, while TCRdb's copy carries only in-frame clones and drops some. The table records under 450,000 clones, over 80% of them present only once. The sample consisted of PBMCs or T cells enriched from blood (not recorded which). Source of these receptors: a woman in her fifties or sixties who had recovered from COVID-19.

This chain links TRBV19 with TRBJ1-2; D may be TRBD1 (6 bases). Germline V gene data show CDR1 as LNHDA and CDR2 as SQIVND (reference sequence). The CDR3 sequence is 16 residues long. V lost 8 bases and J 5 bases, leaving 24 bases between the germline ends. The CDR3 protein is CASLLGGRSHGYGYTF. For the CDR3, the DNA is TGTGCCAGTCTCTTAGGGGGACGGTCTCACGGATATGGCTACACCTTC.

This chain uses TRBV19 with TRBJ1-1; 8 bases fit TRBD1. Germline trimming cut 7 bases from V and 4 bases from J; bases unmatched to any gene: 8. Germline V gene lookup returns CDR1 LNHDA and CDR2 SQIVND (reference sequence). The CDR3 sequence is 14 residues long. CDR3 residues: CASTSDRASTEAFF. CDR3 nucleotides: TGTGCCAGTACCTCGGACAGGGCGAGCACTGAAGCTTTCTTT.

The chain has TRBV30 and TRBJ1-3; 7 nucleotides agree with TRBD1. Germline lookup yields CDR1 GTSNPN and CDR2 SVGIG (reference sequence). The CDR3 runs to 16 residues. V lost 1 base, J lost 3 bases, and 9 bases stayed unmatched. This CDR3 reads CAWSGRQGFNGNTIYF. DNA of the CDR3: TGTGCCTGGAGTGGCAGACAGGGCTTTAATGGAAACACCATATATTTT.

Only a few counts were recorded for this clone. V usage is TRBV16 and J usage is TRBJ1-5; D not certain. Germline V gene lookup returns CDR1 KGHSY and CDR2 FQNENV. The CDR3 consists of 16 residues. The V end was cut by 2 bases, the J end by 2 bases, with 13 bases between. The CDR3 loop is CASSQGRPQGNQPQHF. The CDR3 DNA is TGTGCCAGCAGCCAAGGCAGACCCCAGGGCAATCAGCCCCAGCATTTT.

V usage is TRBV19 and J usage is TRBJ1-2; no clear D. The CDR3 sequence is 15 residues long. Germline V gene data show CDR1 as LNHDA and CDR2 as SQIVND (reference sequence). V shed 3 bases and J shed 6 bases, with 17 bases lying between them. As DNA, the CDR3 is TGTGCCAGTAGTATTACGATGGCCACCATGCATGGCTACACCTTC. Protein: CASSITMATMHGYTF.

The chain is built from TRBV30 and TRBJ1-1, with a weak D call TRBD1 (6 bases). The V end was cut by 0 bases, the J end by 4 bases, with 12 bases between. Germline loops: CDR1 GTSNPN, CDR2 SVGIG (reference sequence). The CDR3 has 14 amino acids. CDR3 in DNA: TGTGCCTGGAGTGTATGGGGGCAGGTCACTGAAGCTTTCTTT. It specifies CAWSVWGQVTEAFF.

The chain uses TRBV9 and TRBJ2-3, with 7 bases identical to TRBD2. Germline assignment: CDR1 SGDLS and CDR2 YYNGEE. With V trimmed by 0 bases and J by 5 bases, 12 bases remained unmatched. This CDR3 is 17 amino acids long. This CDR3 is CASSVALEGGPEDTQYF. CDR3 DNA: TGTGCCAGCAGCGTAGCTTTGGAGGGAGGGCCGGAAGATACGCAGTATTTT.

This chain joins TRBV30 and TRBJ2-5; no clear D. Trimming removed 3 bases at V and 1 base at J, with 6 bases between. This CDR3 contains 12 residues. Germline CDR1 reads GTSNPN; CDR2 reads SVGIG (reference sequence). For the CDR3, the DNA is TGTGCCTGGAGACATTCCCAAGAGACCCAGTACTTC. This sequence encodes CAWRHSQETQYF.

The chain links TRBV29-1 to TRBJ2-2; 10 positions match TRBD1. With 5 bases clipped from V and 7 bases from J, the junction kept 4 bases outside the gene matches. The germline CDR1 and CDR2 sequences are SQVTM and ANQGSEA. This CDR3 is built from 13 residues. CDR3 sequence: CSVRQGAGGELFF. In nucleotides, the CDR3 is TGCAGCGTTCGACAGGGGGCGGGCGGGGAGCTGTTTTTT.

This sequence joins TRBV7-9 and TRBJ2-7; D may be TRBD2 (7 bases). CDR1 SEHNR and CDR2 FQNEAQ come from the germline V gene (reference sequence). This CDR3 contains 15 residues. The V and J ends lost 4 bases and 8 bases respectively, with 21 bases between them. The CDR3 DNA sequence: TGTGCCAGCAGCTACCTGGCAGGGCCGGGGGGCAAGCAGTACTTC. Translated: CASSYLAGPGGKQYF. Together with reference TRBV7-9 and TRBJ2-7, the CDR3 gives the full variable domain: DTGVSQNPRHKITKRGQNVTFRCDPISEHNRLYWYRQTLGQGPEFLTYFQNEAQLEKSRLLSDRFSAERPKGSFSTLEIQRTEQGDSAMYLCASSYLAGPGGKQYFGPGTRLTVT.

CDR3 sequence reads: CASSLGRSSVAFF. The CDR3 DNA sequence: TGTGCCAGCAGCTTAGGCCGGTCGTCTGTAGCTTTCTTT. The chain combines TRBV13 with TRBJ1-1; D is unclear. V was pared by 0 bases and J by 10 bases, with 12 bases between. From germline, CDR1 is PRHDT and CDR2 FYEKMQ (reference sequence). The CDR3 extends over 13 amino acids.

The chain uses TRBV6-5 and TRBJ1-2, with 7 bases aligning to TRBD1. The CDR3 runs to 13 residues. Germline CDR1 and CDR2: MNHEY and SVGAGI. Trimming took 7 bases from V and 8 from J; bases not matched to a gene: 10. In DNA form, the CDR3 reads TGTGCCAGCATTCCGACAGGGACTTACGGCTACACCTTC. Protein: CASIPTGTYGYTF.

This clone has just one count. CDR3 protein: CASSLVQLNTEAFF. The DNA for the CDR3 is TGTGCCAGCAGTTTGGTACAGTTGAACACTGAAGCTTTCTTT. This chain links TRBV28 with TRBJ1-1; D is ambiguous. V lost 3 bases, J lost 0 bases, and 8 bases lay in between. This CDR3 region has 14 residues. Germline V gives CDR1 MDHEN, CDR2 SYDVKM. Full variable domain (outside the CDR3, taken from reference TRBV28 and TRBJ1-1): DVKVTQSSRYLVKRTGEKVFLECVQDMDHENMFWYRQDPGLGLRLIYFSYDVKMKEKGDIPEGYSVSREKKERFSLILESASTNQTSMYLCASSLVQLNTEAFFGQGTRLTVV.

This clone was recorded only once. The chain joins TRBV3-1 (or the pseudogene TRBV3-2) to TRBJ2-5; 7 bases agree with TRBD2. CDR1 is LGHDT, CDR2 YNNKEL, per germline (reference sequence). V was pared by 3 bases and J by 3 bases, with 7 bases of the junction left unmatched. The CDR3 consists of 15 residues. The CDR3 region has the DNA TGTGCCAGCAGCCACGTCCGAGCGGGGAAAGAGACCCAGTACTTC. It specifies CASSHVRAGKETQYF.